This T cell receptor beta chain was sequenced for a study of regulatory T cells in long-lasting Graves disease. Germline CDR1 SNHLY, CDR2 FYNNEI. CDR3 size: 17 residues. J was trimmed by 4 bases and V by 7 bases; bases with no gene match: 16. Regarding time point: newly diagnosed GD, antithyroid drugs for less than 3 months. The TCR library was made from RNA extracted from PBMCs. The authors built TCR beta libraries using iRepertoire HTBI primers and Arm-PCR of CDR3 regions. TCRdb recomputed calls from the multiplex PCR reads with MiXCR, one row per CDR3 protein. The table has about 350,000 distinct CDR3 sequences, 16% seen once; the top ten hold around 27%. In addition, the sample was reused for a study of T cells in Graves' hyperthyroidism and ophthalmopathy. According to that study: A first-round RT-PCR of the TCR CDR3 used the HTBI primer set. Expanded thyroid clonotypes (above 0.001) were mostly also found in blood.

V usage is TRBV2 and J usage is TRBJ1-5, with 7 positions matching TRBD1. The TCR was taken from a man aged 35-49 years with Graves disease. This material consisted of peripheral blood mononuclear cells (PBMCs), taken at new diagnosis, from a patient treated with antithyroid drugs. The CDR3 DNA follows: TGTGCCAGCATGGGAGGGGTTTCAAACAGGGGAAATCAGCCCCAGCATTTT. Translation: CASMGGVSNRGNQPQHF.